This T cell receptor (beta chain) derives from a study of T cells expressing NK-cell markers. The CDR3 length is 15 residues. The germline V gene encodes CDR1 SQVTM and CDR2 ANQGSEA. TCRdb re-called the 5' RACE reads; one entry per CDR3 protein, DNA not given. Recorded for this sample: around 100,000 distinct CDR3 sequences. This TCR derives from a woman between 18 and 75 years old in good health. The genes are TRBV29-1 and TRBJ2-4; TCRdb proposes TRBD1, but this gene call is untestable without DNA. The source material was blood T cells: a sorted CD56 or NKG2C T cell subset, CD4+ or CD8+ T cells, or bulk PBMC T cells (not recorded which). The CDR3 spells CSGYLSGAGRDIQYF.